The 25 T cell receptor beta chains given below trace back to one sample, sequenced in a study of blood T cell repertoires in COVID-19. The table came from immunoSEQ multiplex PCR; TCRdb's copy has only in-frame clones and leaves some out. The sample lists under 300,000 clones; roughly 89% were seen once. Source material: peripheral blood. These TCRs come from a woman aged 25 to 45 with active or convalescent COVID-19.

The V call is TRBV5-1, the J call TRBJ2-4; 8 nucleotides match TRBD1. V lost 4 bases to trimming and J lost 0 bases; unmatched junction nucleotides: 15. The CDR3 contains 19 residues. Germline V gene lookup returns CDR1 SGHRS and CDR2 YFSETQ. Here the CDR3 DNA reads TGCGCCAGCAGCCACAGGGGGACAGGAGCAGACTTAGCCAAAAACATTCAGTACTTC. Residues: CASSHRGTGADLAKNIQYF.

The V call is TRBV6-2 or TRBV6-3, the J call TRBJ1-2; D is uncertain. The CDR3 contains 12 residues. Germline V lookup: CDR1 MNHEY, CDR2 SVGEGT. Trimming took 6 bases from V and 0 from J, leaving 5 bases between them. DNA of the CDR3: TGTGCCAGCAGCTTCACTAACTATGGCTACACCTTC. Its translation is CASSFTNYGYTF.

The chain uses TRBV18 and TRBJ1-3; TRBD1 aligns across 9 bases. The CDR3 is 16 amino acids. V was pared by 1 base and J by 3 bases, with 4 bases of the junction left unmatched. Per the germline V gene, CDR1 is KGHSH and CDR2 is LQKENI. CDR3 in amino acids: CASSPRDRVNGNTIYF. The CDR3 DNA reads TGTGCCAGCTCACCACGGGACAGGGTCAATGGAAACACCATATATTTT.

The J gene is TRBJ2-5, the V gene TRBV29-1; TRBD2 might be the D (5 bases). The CDR3 has 14 amino acids. Germline CDR1 and CDR2: SQVTM and ANQGSEA. V lost 5 bases to trimming and J lost 2 bases, with 15 bases between them. CDR3 DNA: TGCAGCGTTTCGGGGAGCAATGCTCAAGAGACCCAGTACTTC. This translates into CSVSGSNAQETQYF.

In regard to this clone: Additional DNA sequences in this sample encode the identical CDR3. The rearrangement joins TRBV19 to TRBJ2-2, with D maybe TRBD1 (7 bases). V lost 4 bases, J lost 4 bases, and 10 bases lay in between. The germline gives CDR1 LNHDA, CDR2 SQIVND (reference sequence). The CDR3 has 14 residues. CDR3 sequence: CASSTQGGTGELFF. CDR3 nucleotide sequence: TGTGCCAGTAGTACCCAGGGGGGCACCGGGGAGCTGTTTTTT. The variable domain in full, with the rest retrieved from reference TRBV19 and TRBJ2-2, is DGGITQSPKYLFRKEGQNVTLSCEQNLNHDAMYWYRQDPGQGLRLIYYSQIVNDFQKGDIAEGYSVSREKKESFPLTVTSAQKNPTAFYLCASSTQGGTGELFFGEGSRLTVL.

This clone came up once. The V call is TRBV3-1 (or the pseudogene TRBV3-2), the J call TRBJ2-1, with 8 positions matching TRBD2. The CDR3 runs to 17 residues. The V gene end was trimmed by 5 bases and the J gene end by 0 bases; junction bases not matched to a gene: 9. Germline CDR1 reads LGHDT; CDR2 reads YNNKEL (reference sequence). The CDR3 region is CASSFPRGASSYNEQFF. The CDR3 region has the DNA TGTGCCAGCAGCTTCCCGCGGGGGGCGAGCTCCTACAATGAGCAGTTCTTC.

The table lists this clone with a count of one. CDR3 in amino acids: CASSLARTPYTEAFF. In DNA form, the CDR3 reads TGCGCCAGCAGCTTGGCCAGGACACCTTACACTGAAGCTTTCTTT. This chain uses TRBV5-1 with TRBJ1-1, with D possibly TRBD1 on 5 matching bases. The CDR3 runs to 15 residues. CDR1 is SGHRS, CDR2 YFSETQ, per germline. V dropped 0 bases and J dropped 3 bases, with 12 bases sitting between them.

The chain carries TRBV29-1 and TRBJ2-7; TRBD1 agrees at 10 bases. V lost 4 bases, J lost 6 bases, and 6 bases stayed unmatched. Germline CDR1 SQVTM, CDR2 ANQGSEA. The CDR3 is 13 amino acids. The CDR3 DNA follows: TGCAGCGTTGTCCGACAGGGGGCTGGCGAGCAGTACTTC. Protein product: CSVVRQGAGEQYF.

This chain connects TRBV11-3 to TRBJ2-7, with 9 positions matching TRBD1. The CDR3 extends over 15 amino acids. Losses at the gene ends were 5 bases for V and 2 bases for J; bases not matched to a gene: 7. Germline V gene sequence: CDR1 SGHNT, CDR2 YENEEA. This CDR3 is CASSARTGEAYEQYF. DNA for the CDR3: TGTGCCAGCAGCGCCCGGACAGGGGAAGCCTACGAGCAGTACTTC.

The CDR3 is CASSLTSGGVDTQYF. CDR3 coding DNA: TGTGCCAGCAGCTTAACCAGCGGGGGGGTAGATACGCAGTATTTT. This sequence joins TRBV11-3 and TRBJ2-3; TRBD2 aligns across 10 bases. Germline CDR1 reads SGHNT; CDR2 reads YENEEA. This CDR3 spans 15 amino acids. With 2 bases clipped from V and 5 bases from J, the junction kept 4 bases outside the gene matches.

To note about this clone: The same CDR3 also results from other DNA sequences found in this sample. This rearrangement joins TRBV4-2 to TRBJ2-1; 12 nucleotides agree with TRBD2. CDR1 LGHNA and CDR2 YNFKEQ come from the germline V gene. The CDR3 consists of 15 residues. Trimming at V came to 1 base and at J to 7 bases, leaving 2 bases not matched to a gene. The CDR3 DNA reads as TGTGCCAGCAGCCAAGGGACTAGCGGGGTTAATGAGCAGTTCTTC. It specifies CASSQGTSGVNEQFF.

This chain uses TRBV7-2 with TRBJ2-4; 7 bases map to TRBD2. Germline-derived CDR1 and CDR2 are SGHTA and FQGNSA. The junction had 11 bases not matched to a gene; V was cut back by 4 bases and J by 8 bases. There are 15 residues in the CDR3. CDR3 nucleotides: TGTGCCAGCAGCTCTAGCGGACGTCTGGGGTACATTCAGTACTTC. This translates into CASSSSGRLGYIQYF.

This chain uses TRBV7-2 with TRBJ2-1; the match to TRBD2 covers 7 bases. The CDR3 is 14 residues long. CDR1 is SGHTA, CDR2 FQGNSA, per germline. The junction had 4 bases not matched to a gene; V was cut back by 2 bases and J by 6 bases. The CDR3 spells CASSLYGTTNEQFF. For the CDR3, the DNA is TGTGCCAGCAGCTTATATGGGACTACCAATGAGCAGTTCTTC.

This chain uses TRBV2 with TRBJ2-5; 8 bases are shared with TRBD2. The V segment lost 8 bases and the J segment 5 bases; nucleotides outside the gene matches: 10. CDR1 is SNHLY and CDR2 is FYNNEI in the germline V gene. CDR3 length equals 14 residues. The chain's CDR3 is CASAGRGAGETQYF. DNA for the CDR3: TGTGCCAGCGCCGGGCGGGGGGCTGGGGAGACCCAGTACTTC.

This sequence joins TRBV5-1 and TRBJ1-1; 7 bases agree with TRBD1. Germline V gene lookup returns CDR1 SGHRS and CDR2 YFSETQ. V shed 4 bases, J shed 3 bases, and the junction held 6 bases outside the gene matches. CDR3 length: 14 amino acids. The CDR3 loop reads CASSPDTGDTEAFF. DNA for the CDR3: TGCGCCAGCAGCCCAGATACAGGGGACACTGAAGCTTTCTTT.

This chain connects TRBV7-2 to TRBJ1-1; weak D call: TRBD1 (5 bases). The CDR3 is 12 amino acids. Trimming left V 5 bases short and J 11 bases short, with 15 bases between. The germline gives CDR1 SGHTA, CDR2 FQGNSA. CDR3 sequence (DNA): TGTGCCAGCAGCCGGTGGGAGGGGAAGGCTTTCTTT. Translation gives CASSRWEGKAFF.

This rearrangement joins TRBV6-6 to TRBJ2-1, with 8 bases matching TRBD1. The CDR3 has 16 residues. After removal of 8 bases from V and 7 bases from J, the junction contained 16 bases not matched to a gene. Germline V gene sequence: CDR1 MNHNY, CDR2 SVGAGI (reference sequence). The CDR3 loop is CASRQGRSAVLNEQFF. DNA for the CDR3: TGTGCCAGCCGACAGGGGAGGTCTGCGGTTTTAAATGAGCAGTTCTTC.

The V and J genes are TRBV4-3 and TRBJ1-2; perhaps TRBD1 as D (6 bases). This CDR3 contains 14 residues. In germline, CDR1 is LGHNA, CDR2 YSLEER. The V end lost 0 bases, the J end lost 8 bases, and 13 bases lay between the germline ends. CDR3 DNA sequence: TGCGCCAGCAGCCAAGATCCAGGGGTAGAGGGCTACACCTTC. It specifies CASSQDPGVEGYTF.

The chain joins TRBV2 to TRBJ2-1, with 10 bases that match TRBD2. Losses at the gene ends were 7 bases for V and 9 bases for J; bases not matched to a gene: 9. The CDR3 length is 14 residues. Germline V gives CDR1 SNHLY, CDR2 FYNNEI. CDR3 sequence reads: CASNRLAGSREQFF. The CDR3 bases are TGTGCCAGCAACCGACTAGCGGGTTCACGTGAGCAGTTCTTC.

The rearrangement uses TRBV6-2 or TRBV6-3 and TRBJ1-2; 7 bases align to TRBD1. The germline gives CDR1 MNHEY, CDR2 SVGEGT. This CDR3 spans 14 amino acids. V lost 0 bases, J lost 9 bases, and 7 bases stayed unmatched. The CDR3 region is CASSYSTGLGSYTF. Written as DNA, the CDR3 is TGTGCCAGCAGTTACTCGACAGGGTTGGGTAGCTACACCTTC.

V usage is TRBV5-4 and J usage is TRBJ2-1; D gene uncertain. This CDR3 comprises 13 residues. Trimming removed 0 bases at V and 8 bases at J, with 9 bases between. Germline V gives CDR1 SGHNT, CDR2 YYREEE (reference sequence). This chain's CDR3 is CASSLGVFDEQFF. The DNA of the CDR3 is TGTGCCAGCAGCTTGGGCGTCTTCGATGAGCAGTTCTTC.

The CDR3, as DNA: TGTGCCAGCAGTTTACGAGCGGGGGTTGGCACAGATACGCAGTATTTT. Protein sequence: CASSLRAGVGTDTQYF. V and J are TRBV27 and TRBJ2-3; 8 bases are a match to TRBD2. This CDR3 has 16 amino acids. V was pared by 2 bases and J by 1 base, with 5 bases of the junction left unmatched. Germline CDR1 reads MNHEY; CDR2 reads SMNVEV (reference sequence).

Turning to this clone: Other DNA sequences in this specimen translate into the identical CDR3. V and J are TRBV5-1 and TRBJ2-3, with D perhaps TRBD1 (5 bases). This CDR3 contains 14 residues. Trimming cost V 2 bases and J 3 bases, with 10 bases left between them. The germline gives CDR1 SGHRS, CDR2 YFSETQ. CDR3 sequence: CASSFGALTDTQYF. In nucleotides, the CDR3 is TGCGCCAGCAGCTTTGGGGCTCTAACAGATACGCAGTATTTT.

The chain uses TRBV6-2 or TRBV6-3 and TRBJ2-3; 12 bases align to TRBD2. This CDR3 spans 14 amino acids. V trimming: 6 bases; J trimming: 5 bases; junction bases outside the gene matches: 3. CDR1 MNHEY and CDR2 SVGEGT come from the germline V gene. The CDR3 loop is CASSRTSGVDTQYF. CDR3 coding DNA: TGTGCCAGCAGCAGGACTAGCGGGGTAGATACGCAGTATTTT.

The V and J genes are TRBV2 and TRBJ1-1; D possibly corresponds to TRBD1 (5 bases). The germline CDR1 and CDR2 sequences are SNHLY and FYNNEI. The CDR3 is 13 residues long. The V end was cut by 5 bases, the J end by 6 bases, with 13 bases between. The CDR3 loop reads CASSYPQASEAFF. The CDR3, as DNA: TGTGCCAGCAGTTATCCACAGGCTTCTGAAGCTTTCTTT.